The present entry profiles one T cell receptor (beta chain) with its context. The sample comes from a study of shared clonotypes between healthy human individuals. Sequencing was performed with immunoSEQ multiplex PCR; in TCRdb, only in-frame clones are kept and a portion is missing. This sample has millions of clones, with approximately 90% found just once. Germline CDR1 and CDR2: LNHDA and SQIVND (reference sequence). The ends lost 7 bases at V and 5 bases at J; junction bases unmatched: 19. There are 17 residues in the CDR3. This sequence originates from a man aged 18 to 35 in good health. J is TRBJ1-2 and V is TRBV19, with TRBD1 identical over 7 bases. The sequencing sample was made of naive CD4+ T cells sorted from blood. Subset noted: CD45RA+ positively selected. The CDR3 loop reads CASIAQAGQLTSYGYTF. The CDR3 coding sequence is TGTGCCAGTATTGCTCAAGCGGGACAGCTGACGTCTTATGGCTACACCTTC.